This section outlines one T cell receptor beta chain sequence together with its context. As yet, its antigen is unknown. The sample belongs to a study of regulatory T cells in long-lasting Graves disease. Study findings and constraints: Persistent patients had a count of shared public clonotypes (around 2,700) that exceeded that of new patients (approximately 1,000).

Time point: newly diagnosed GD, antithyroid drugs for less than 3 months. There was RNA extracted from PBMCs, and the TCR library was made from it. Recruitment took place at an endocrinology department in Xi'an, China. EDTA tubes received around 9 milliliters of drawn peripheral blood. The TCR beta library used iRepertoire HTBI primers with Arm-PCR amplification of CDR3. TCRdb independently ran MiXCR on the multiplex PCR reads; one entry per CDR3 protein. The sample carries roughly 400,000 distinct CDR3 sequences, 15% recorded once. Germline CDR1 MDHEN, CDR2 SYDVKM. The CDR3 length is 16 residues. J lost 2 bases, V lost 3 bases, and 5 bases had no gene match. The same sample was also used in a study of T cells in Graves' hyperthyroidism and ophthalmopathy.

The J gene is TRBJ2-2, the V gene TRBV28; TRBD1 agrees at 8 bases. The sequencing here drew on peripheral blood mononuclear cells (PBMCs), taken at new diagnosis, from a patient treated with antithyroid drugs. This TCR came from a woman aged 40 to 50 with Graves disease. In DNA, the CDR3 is TGTGCCAGCAGTTTCCGACAGGGGAGAAACACCGGGGAGCTGTTTTTT. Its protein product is CASSFRQGRNTGELFF.